This is a list of T cell receptor beta chains from one sample in a study of T cell responses to AZD1222 COVID-19 vaccine. This table comes from immunoSEQ multiplex PCR, and its TCRdb copy is limited to in-frame clones, with some not included. The sample gives around 130,000 clones, roughly nine tenths of which show up once; over 1.5% is in the top ten. Specimen: peripheral blood, collected on day 0 of AZD1222 vaccination. The receptor source for this set is an adult in good health. CDR3s include the opening cysteine and the closing phenylalanine or tryptophan. A D gene is named only where the DNA matches it firmly. Clone sizes are given selectively: once, few, many, or a class where the clone is expanded.

d_gene	v_gene	j_gene	abundance	CDR3aa	CDR3nt
.	TRBV4-1	TRBJ1-2	.	CASRGGAGYTF	TGCGCCAGCAGGGGGGGGGCTGGCTACACCTTC
.	TRBV19	TRBJ1-1	.	CASSIDRYTEAFF	TGTGCCAGTAGCATTGACAGGTACACTGAAGCTTTCTTT
TRBD2	TRBV7-3	TRBJ2-3	.	CASSRGGSDTQYF	TGTGCCAGCTCCCGGGGGGGTTCAGATACGCAGTATTTT
TRBD1	TRBV11-2	TRBJ1-4	.	CASSLGQGAGEKLFF	TGTGCCAGCAGCTTAGGCCAGGGGGCCGGCGAAAAACTGTTTTTT
.	TRBV6-6	TRBJ1-1	.	CASSNRQVFNTEAFF	TGTGCCAGCAGTAACCGACAGGTTTTTAACACTGAAGCTTTCTTT
.	TRBV6-5	TRBJ1-1	.	CASRRGRGGTEAFF	TGTGCCAGCCGAAGAGGGAGGGGAGGTACTGAAGCTTTCTTT
TRBD1	TRBV11-2	TRBJ2-7	.	CASSPGTGSYEQYF	TGTGCCAGCAGCCCCGGGACAGGATCCTACGAGCAGTACTTC
TRBD2	TRBV5-4	TRBJ2-3	once	CASSLPGLGVADTQYF	TGTGCCAGCAGCCTCCCCGGACTAGGCGTCGCAGATACGCAGTATTTT
.	TRBV19	TRBJ1-2	.	CASRRITGNPFYGYTF	TGTGCCAGTAGACGGATTACAGGGAATCCTTTCTATGGCTACACCTTC
.	TRBV5-4	TRBJ2-2	.	CASSLGVTGELFF	TGTGCCAGCAGCTTGGGGGTCACCGGGGAGCTGTTTTTT
.	TRBV4-1	TRBJ1-2	.	CASRLGPNYGYTF	TGCGCCAGCAGGCTGGGACCTAACTATGGCTACACCTTC
.	TRBV6-5	TRBJ2-5	.	CASSYGHYGETQYF	TGTGCCAGCAGTTACGGACACTACGGGGAGACCCAGTACTTC
.	TRBV7-7	TRBJ1-1	.	CASSLRSDTEAFF	TGTGCTAGCAGCTTACGTAGTGATACTGAAGCTTTCTTT
TRBD1	TRBV19	TRBJ1-3	.	CASSTGQGGNTIYF	TGTGCCAGTAGTACGGGACAGGGCGGAAACACCATATATTTT
TRBD1	TRBV11-2	TRBJ2-1	.	CASSLGGQGTEQFF	TGTGCCAGCAGCTTAGGGGGACAGGGGACTGAGCAGTTCTTC
.	TRBV6-6	TRBJ1-2	.	CASSSALTSGEYGYTF	TGTGCCAGCAGTTCCGCTCTCACGAGCGGAGAATATGGCTACACCTTC
.	TRBV21-1	TRBJ2-1	.	CASSSPDESSYNEQFF	TGTGCCAGCAGCTCACCGGACGAAAGCTCCTACAATGAGCAGTTCTTC
.	TRBV12-5	TRBJ2-3	.	CASGPFSTDTQYF	TGTGCTAGTGGTCCTTTCTCCACAGATACGCAGTATTTT
TRBD1	TRBV4-1	TRBJ2-7	.	CASSPGQGAYEQYF	TGCGCCAGCAGCCCGGGACAGGGGGCTTACGAGCAGTACTTC
.	TRBV5-1	TRBJ1-3	.	CASSWGPPNSGNTIYF	TGCGCCAGCAGCTGGGGTCCACCTAACTCTGGAAACACCATATATTTT
TRBD1	TRBV7-2	TRBJ1-6	.	CASSPTTGGATPLHF	TGTGCCAGCAGCCCAACAACAGGGGGCGCGACACCCCTCCACTTT
.	TRBV7-9	TRBJ1-2	.	CASSLGRSGNYGYTF	TGTGCCAGCAGCTTAGGACGATCGGGGAACTATGGCTACACCTTC
.	TRBV9	TRBJ2-7	.	CASSVGDYEQYF	TGTGCCAGCAGCGTAGGGGACTACGAGCAGTACTTC
.	TRBV9	TRBJ2-2	.	CASSVVGVGTGELFF	TGTGCCAGCAGCGTCGTTGGGGTCGGAACCGGGGAGCTGTTTTTT
TRBD2	TRBV7-2	TRBJ2-1	.	CASSTLAEYNEQFF	TGTGCCAGCAGCACCCTAGCGGAGTACAATGAGCAGTTCTTC
.	TRBV6-5	TRBJ2-1	.	CASSYSYGSRNEQFF	TGTGCCAGCAGTTACTCGTACGGGAGCCGTAATGAGCAGTTCTTC
TRBD1	TRBV6-2/TRBV6-3	TRBJ1-1	.	CASSYSYRGEAFF	TGTGCCAGCAGTTACTCATACAGGGGAGAAGCTTTCTTT
TRBD1	TRBV12-3/TRBV12-4	TRBJ1-2	.	CASIATGRDGYTF	TGTGCCAGCATCGCGACAGGGAGGGATGGCTACACCTTC
.	TRBV6-5	TRBJ2-2	.	CASSRSPGPAGELFF	TGTGCCAGCAGCCGATCCCCGGGTCCCGCAGGGGAGCTGTTTTTT
.	TRBV10-2	TRBJ1-3	.	CASSELGQRSGNTIYF	TGCGCCAGCAGTGAGTTGGGACAACGCTCTGGAAACACCATATATTTT